These 30 T cell receptor beta chains share one sample of origin, sequenced in a study of radiotherapy plus CTLA-4 blockade in lung cancer. TCRdb's copy holds only in-frame clones and misses some; the assay was immunoSEQ multiplex PCR. The repertoire includes about 87,000 clones, approximately 86% of them detected once, and over 15% sits in the top ten. Sequenced material: peripheral blood, taken from a patient treated with radiotherapy plus ipilimumab. These receptors came from a human donor with non-small cell lung cancer that progressed on radiotherapy plus ipilimumab.

This clone was counted a few times. The V call is TRBV2, the J call TRBJ1-2, with 7 positions matching TRBD1. The germline V gene encodes CDR1 SNHLY and CDR2 FYNNEI. V gave up 2 bases and J gave up 7 bases; unmatched junction bases: 7. This CDR3 contains 14 residues. CDR3: CASSELRTGAGYTF. DNA for the CDR3: TGTGCCAGCAGTGAACTCCGAACAGGGGCTGGCTACACCTTC. Together with reference TRBV2 and TRBJ1-2, the CDR3 gives the full variable domain: EPEVTQTPSHQVTQMGQEVILRCVPISNHLYFYWYRQILGQKVEFLVSFYNNEISEKSEIFDDQFSVERPDGSNFTLKIRSTKLEDSAMYFCASSELRTGAGYTFGSGTRLTVV.

The chain employs TRBV6-6 and TRBJ2-1; a possible D gene is TRBD2 (5 bases). Germline CDR1 MNHNY, CDR2 SVGAGI (reference sequence). The V end was cut by 5 bases, the J end by 8 bases, with 10 bases between. CDR3 length: 12 residues. This CDR3 reads CASSGSSHEQFF. Written as DNA, the CDR3 is TGTGCCAGCAGTGGCTCTAGCCATGAGCAGTTCTTC.

The chain employs TRBV6-5 and TRBJ1-2; D remains ambiguous. CDR1 and CDR2 (germline): MNHEY, SVGAGI. The CDR3 has 13 amino acids. Deletions cut 7 bases from V and 4 bases from J, with 13 bases between. CDR3 sequence reads: CASNPTRGYGYTF. The CDR3 coding sequence is TGTGCCAGCAACCCCACCCGCGGCTATGGCTACACCTTC.

The chain combines TRBV29-1 with TRBJ1-2, with D perhaps matching TRBD1 (6 bases). CDR1 is SQVTM and CDR2 is ANQGSEA in the germline V gene. V lost 7 bases, J lost 4 bases, and 10 bases lay in between. This CDR3 spans 11 amino acids. CDR3 in amino acids: CSAGGAYGYTF. As DNA, the CDR3 is TGCAGCGCCGGGGGGGCCTATGGCTACACCTTC.

This clone has only one observation. The V gene is TRBV5-1, the J gene TRBJ2-3, with TRBD1 matching 11 bases. Germline values: CDR1 SGHRS, CDR2 YFSETQ. The CDR3 is 18 residues long. Trimming cost V 3 bases and J 4 bases; bases outside gene matches: 13. CDR3 DNA: TGCGCCAGCAGCTCGGGGCTGGGGACAGGGGGTTACGCAGATACGCAGTATTTT. It specifies CASSSGLGTGGYADTQYF. Full variable domain (missing parts from reference TRBV5-1 and TRBJ2-3): KAGVTQTPRYLIKTRGQQVTLSCSPISGHRSVSWYQQTPGQGLQFLFEYFSETQRNKGNFPGRFSGRQFSNSRSEMNVSTLELGDSALYLCASSSGLGTGGYADTQYFGPGTRLTVL.

The V gene is TRBV6-4, the J gene TRBJ2-1; tentatively, D is TRBD1 or TRBD2 (5 bases each). The CDR3 length is 12 residues. V was pared by 8 bases and J by 7 bases, with 12 bases between. The V gene's germline CDR1 is MRHNA and CDR2 SNTAGT. CDR3 residues: CASPGAWNEQFF. CDR3 coding DNA: TGTGCCAGCCCCGGGGCGTGGAATGAGCAGTTCTTC.

The chain employs TRBV14 and TRBJ1-1, with TRBD1 matching 7 bases. The CDR3 has 13 residues. V lost 4 bases to trimming and J lost 14 bases; unmatched junction nucleotides: 13. The germline CDR1 and CDR2 sequences are SGHDN and FVKESK. DNA for the CDR3: TGTGCCAGCAGCCCCAACGGGGGACAGCTCGCCTTCTTT. Its protein is CASSPNGGQLAFF.

The chain uses TRBV29-1 and TRBJ2-5; 11 positions match TRBD2. Germline trimming cut 4 bases from V and 5 bases from J; bases unmatched to any gene: 9. Germline V CDR1 and CDR2: SQVTM, ANQGSEA. The CDR3 totals 15 residues. The CDR3 spells CSVVIGSSGGETQYF. In DNA form, the CDR3 reads TGCAGCGTTGTAATAGGGTCTAGCGGGGGGGAGACCCAGTACTTC.

The V call is TRBV19, the J call TRBJ1-1; D gene ambiguous. Trimming took off 5 bases at V and 1 base at J, with 11 bases between the two ends. This CDR3 contains 14 residues. The germline V gene encodes CDR1 LNHDA and CDR2 SQIVND (reference sequence). The CDR3 loop is CASSVGPSNTEAFF. Written as DNA, the CDR3 is TGTGCCAGTAGTGTCGGTCCGTCGAACACTGAAGCTTTCTTT. Full variable domain (remainder filled in from reference TRBV19 and TRBJ1-1): DGGITQSPKYLFRKEGQNVTLSCEQNLNHDAMYWYRQDPGQGLRLIYYSQIVNDFQKGDIAEGYSVSREKKESFPLTVTSAQKNPTAFYLCASSVGPSNTEAFFGQGTRLTVV.

The chain joins TRBV6-4 to TRBJ1-6; D remains ambiguous. The CDR3 spans 14 residues. Germline CDR1 and CDR2: MRHNA and SNTAGT. The V end lost 3 bases, the J end lost 9 bases, and 12 bases lay between the germline ends. In nucleotides, the CDR3 is TGTGCCAGCAGTGAATTGGCGGAACGTTCACCCCTCCACTTT. Its protein is CASSELAERSPLHF.

This rearrangement joins TRBV27 to TRBJ1-4; D is ambiguous. The germline gives CDR1 MNHEY, CDR2 SMNVEV (reference sequence). The V and J ends lost 6 bases and 0 bases respectively, with 8 bases between them. The CDR3 contains 14 residues. This CDR3 is CASRVVATNEKLFF. The DNA for the CDR3 is TGTGCCAGCAGGGTGGTTGCAACTAATGAAAAACTGTTTTTT.

The chain uses TRBV7-9 and TRBJ2-1; D is uncertain. Germline-derived CDR1 and CDR2 are SEHNR and FQNEAQ (reference sequence). Deletions cut 5 bases from V and 7 bases from J, with 9 bases between. This CDR3 region has 12 residues. The CDR3 here is CASSEALNEQFF. CDR3 nucleotide sequence: TGTGCCAGCAGCGAGGCCCTTAATGAGCAGTTCTTC.

This clone was seen more than once but under ten times. The chain combines TRBV2 with TRBJ2-7; 7 bases align to TRBD2. V gave up 3 bases and J gave up 2 bases; unmatched junction bases: 10. Per germline, CDR1 SNHLY and CDR2 FYNNEI. The CDR3 is made up of 16 amino acids. CDR3 DNA sequence: TGTGCCAGCAGTGAGCCCCAGTTCGGGACTACCTACGAGCAGTACTTC. Protein sequence: CASSEPQFGTTYEQYF. Full variable domain (missing parts from reference TRBV2 and TRBJ2-7): EPEVTQTPSHQVTQMGQEVILRCVPISNHLYFYWYRQILGQKVEFLVSFYNNEISEKSEIFDDQFSVERPDGSNFTLKIRSTKLEDSAMYFCASSEPQFGTTYEQYFGPGTRLTVT.

J is TRBJ2-2 and V is TRBV9, with D hard to call. Germline assignment: CDR1 SGDLS and CDR2 YYNGEE. The V and J ends lost 0 bases and 0 bases respectively, with 3 bases between them. This CDR3 comprises 14 residues. This CDR3 reads CASSVGANTGELFF. In nucleotides, the CDR3 is TGTGCCAGCAGCGTAGGGGCGAACACCGGGGAGCTGTTTTTT.

The chain recombines TRBV11-1 with TRBJ2-3; D ambiguous. The germline V gene has CDR1 SGHAT and CDR2 FQDESV (reference sequence). V gave up 4 bases and J gave up 3 bases, with 5 bases separating them. This CDR3 spans 12 amino acids. Written as DNA, the CDR3 is TGTGCCAGCAGCTCAAAGACAGATACGCAGTATTTT. Residues: CASSSKTDTQYF.

The chain employs TRBV5-1 and TRBJ2-3, with 7 bases that match TRBD1. Unmatched junction bases numbered 4, after V lost 0 bases and J lost 0 bases. This CDR3 is built from 16 residues. CDR1 SGHRS and CDR2 YFSETQ come from the germline V gene. The CDR3 DNA follows: TGCGCCAGCAGCTTGGGACAGGGTCCCAGCACAGATACGCAGTATTTT. Translating it yields CASSLGQGPSTDTQYF. The full variable domain, its missing parts supplied by reference TRBV5-1 and TRBJ2-3, is KAGVTQTPRYLIKTRGQQVTLSCSPISGHRSVSWYQQTPGQGLQFLFEYFSETQRNKGNFPGRFSGRQFSNSRSEMNVSTLELGDSALYLCASSLGQGPSTDTQYFGPGTRLTVL.

Details on this clone: This sequence is one base from a far larger clone and is likely a read error. The sample has other DNA sequences that encode this CDR3 too. The chain carries TRBV5-4 and TRBJ2-7; 11 positions agree with TRBD1. CDR1 is SGHNT, CDR2 YYREEE, per germline (reference sequence). The CDR3 has 15 amino acids. With 2 bases clipped from V and 1 base from J, the junction kept 2 bases outside the gene matches. The CDR3 DNA is TGTGCCAGCAGCTTCGGACAGGGGGCATCCTACGAGCAGTACTTC. As protein: CASSFGQGASYEQYF. Full variable domain (remainder filled in from reference TRBV5-4 and TRBJ2-7): ETGVTQSPTHLIKTRGQQVTLRCSSQSGHNTVSWYQQALGQGPQFIFQYYREEENGRGNFPPRFSGLQFPNYSSELNVNALELDDSALYLCASSFGQGASYEQYFGPGTRLTVT.

This clone was detected only once. V is TRBV30 and J is TRBJ1-2; D perhaps matches TRBD1 (5 bases). The germline V and J ends were trimmed by 0 bases and 7 bases, with 9 bases remaining between them. The V gene's germline CDR1 is GTSNPN and CDR2 SVGIG (reference sequence). This CDR3 spans 12 amino acids. This CDR3 reads CAWSVPGFGYTF. CDR3 nucleotide sequence: TGTGCCTGGAGTGTACCAGGGTTTGGCTACACCTTC.

The chain links TRBV19 to TRBJ1-2; 10 nucleotides align to TRBD1. Germline V gene data show CDR1 as LNHDA and CDR2 as SQIVND (reference sequence). V shed 4 bases and J 8 bases; nucleotides not matched to a gene: 16. There are 17 residues in the CDR3. CDR3 coding DNA: TGTGCCAGTAGTACCCCCGGGACAGGGGTATACACTTCCGGCTACACCTTC. Amino acid sequence: CASSTPGTGVYTSGYTF. Full variable domain (remainder filled in from reference TRBV19 and TRBJ1-2): DGGITQSPKYLFRKEGQNVTLSCEQNLNHDAMYWYRQDPGQGLRLIYYSQIVNDFQKGDIAEGYSVSREKKESFPLTVTSAQKNPTAFYLCASSTPGTGVYTSGYTFGSGTRLTVV.

The V gene is TRBV18, the J gene TRBJ1-2, with TRBD1 matching 7 bases. In germline, CDR1 is KGHSH, CDR2 LQKENI. The CDR3 has 16 amino acids. V trimming: 2 bases; J trimming: 1 base; junction bases outside the gene matches: 7. In DNA form, the CDR3 reads TGTGCCAGCTCACCAGACAGGGTGGAAAGTAACTATGGCTACACCTTC. Amino acids: CASSPDRVESNYGYTF. Full variable domain (rest looked up from reference TRBV18 and TRBJ1-2): NAGVMQNPRHLVRRRGQEARLRCSPMKGHSHVYWYRQLPEEGLKFMVYLQKENIIDESGMPKERFSAEFPKEGPSILRIQQVVRGDSAAYFCASSPDRVESNYGYTFGSGTRLTVV.

The chain has TRBV5-4 and TRBJ2-5; D gene ambiguous. This CDR3 region has 13 residues. Germline CDR1 SGHNT, CDR2 YYREEE (reference sequence). V gave up 4 bases and J gave up 5 bases, with 12 bases separating them. CDR3 DNA sequence: TGTGCCAGCAGCCCGAAGGGTGGCGAGACCCAGTACTTC. Amino acid sequence: CASSPKGGETQYF.

The chain is built from TRBV18 and TRBJ1-2; TRBD1 matches at 9 bases. The CDR3 length is 13 residues. Germline lookup yields CDR1 KGHSH and CDR2 LQKENI. Trimming took 6 bases from V and 5 from J; bases not matched to a gene: 4. The CDR3 DNA reads as TGTGCCAGCTCGCGGACAGGGGCGTATGGCTACACCTTC. Residues: CASSRTGAYGYTF.

This rearrangement joins TRBV7-2 to TRBJ2-7; 8 nucleotides match TRBD1. V shed 5 bases, J shed 1 base, and the junction held 7 bases outside the gene matches. Germline CDR1 SGHTA, CDR2 FQGNSA. This CDR3 is 15 amino acids long. The CDR3 sequence is CASSPAQGASYEQYF. The DNA for the CDR3 is TGTGCCAGCAGCCCTGCGCAGGGGGCGTCCTACGAGCAGTACTTC.

J is TRBJ2-1 and V is TRBV27; D unresolved. Germline loops: CDR1 MNHEY, CDR2 SMNVEV (reference sequence). Trimming removed 0 bases at V and 9 bases at J, with 15 bases between. The CDR3 extends over 15 amino acids. CDR3 region: CASSLSRLVDGEQFF. The CDR3 DNA reads as TGTGCCAGCAGTTTATCTAGGCTAGTAGACGGTGAGCAGTTCTTC.

The chain employs TRBV19 and TRBJ1-4; TRBD1 might be the D (6 bases). V was clipped by 8 bases and J by 0 bases, with 16 bases between them. Germline assignment: CDR1 LNHDA and CDR2 SQIVND (reference sequence). This CDR3 contains 16 residues. The CDR3 loop reads CASAPRGKATNEKLFF. The CDR3 DNA sequence: TGTGCCAGTGCCCCTAGGGGGAAAGCAACTAATGAAAAACTGTTTTTT.

The V and J genes are TRBV2 and TRBJ2-1; a weak D match, TRBD1 (5 bases). This CDR3 spans 13 amino acids. CDR1 is SNHLY, CDR2 FYNNEI, per germline. V shed 4 bases and J shed 8 bases, with 12 bases lying between them. The CDR3 reads CASSGNRYYEQFF. In DNA form, the CDR3 reads TGTGCCAGCAGTGGGAACAGGTATTATGAGCAGTTCTTC.

The chain carries TRBV6-1 and TRBJ2-7, with TRBD2 matching 10 bases. The junction had 5 bases not matched to a gene; V was cut back by 3 bases and J by 3 bases. The CDR3 has 15 amino acids. CDR1 MNHNS and CDR2 SASEGT come from the germline V gene. In DNA, the CDR3 is TGTGCCAGCAGTGATGGCGCTAGCGGGAGCTACGAGCAGTACTTC. Translating gives CASSDGASGSYEQYF.

This clone appeared once. The V and J genes are TRBV12-2 and TRBJ1-2; the table's D call TRBD1 went unverified against the DNA. TRBV12-2 is a pseudogene. The CDR3 runs to 14 residues. The CDR3 is CASRLGTGVVCYTF. CDR3 DNA sequence: TGTGCAAGTCGCTTAGGGACAGGGGTAGTATGCTACACCTTC.

This clone was counted only a few times. The chain uses TRBV4-3 and TRBJ1-6; D gene uncertain. V was clipped by 1 base and J by 7 bases, with 8 bases between them. Looked up from germline, CDR1 is LGHNA and CDR2 is YSLEER. This CDR3 spans 14 amino acids. The DNA for the CDR3 is TGCGCCAGCAGCCAAGTGCCCGGAAATTCACCCCTCCACTTT. Translating gives CASSQVPGNSPLHF.

CDR3 in amino acids: CASSHSGTGSIGELFF. The CDR3 bases are TGCGCCAGCAGCCACTCCGGGACAGGTAGTATCGGGGAGCTGTTTTTT. The chain carries TRBV5-1 and TRBJ2-2; TRBD1 matches at 8 bases. The V gene's germline CDR1 is SGHRS and CDR2 YFSETQ. This CDR3 is built from 16 residues. J gave up 7 bases and V 4 bases, and 12 bases lay outside the gene matches.